A selection of T cell receptor beta chains follows, all from one sample in a study of response to subunit inactivated influenza vaccine. In TCRdb, the RT-PCR reads were re-called with MiXCR into one record per CDR3 protein. This table holds around 710,000 distinct CDR3 sequences, approximately 14% found once. The sample consisted of PBMCs from blood, taken about 14 days before vaccination. The receptor source for this set is a man aged 45 to 65 who received an inactivated influenza vaccine. CDR3s include the opening cysteine and the closing phenylalanine or tryptophan. D genes are given only for firm matches. Clone size, where shown, is once, few, many, or a class for clones that have expanded.

CDR3 protein: CAVPITPEGNTQYF
CDR3 DNA: TGTGCCGTACCTATAACCCCCGAGGGGAATACGCAGTATTTT
J gene: TRBJ2-3
clone size: few
D gene: NA
V gene: TRBV2

CDR3 protein: CASSHASGRAQQYF
CDR3 DNA: TGTGCCAGCAGCCATGCTAGCGGGAGGGCACAGCAGTACTTC
J gene: TRBJ2-7
clone size: few
D gene: TRBD2
V gene: TRBV3-1

CDR3 protein: CASSVVGGFYNEQFF
CDR3 DNA: TGTGCCAGCAGCGTAGTGGGAGGGTTTTACAATGAGCAGTTCTTC
J gene: TRBJ2-1
clone size: NA
D gene: TRBD2
V gene: TRBV9

CDR3 protein: CASSLQAGTGFYNEQFF
CDR3 DNA: TGTGCCAGCAGTCTACAGGCCGGGACAGGGTTCTACAATGAGCAGTTCTTC
J gene: TRBJ2-1
clone size: many
D gene: TRBD1
V gene: TRBV27

CDR3 protein: CASSFIQSNTEAFF
CDR3 DNA: TGTGCCAGCAGTTTCATCCAGAGCAACACTGAAGCTTTCTTT
J gene: TRBJ1-1
clone size: few
D gene: NA
V gene: TRBV28

CDR3 protein: CASSQHFPGSSGNTIYF
CDR3 DNA: TGCGCCAGCAGCCAACATTTTCCCGGGAGCTCTGGAAACACCATATATTTT
J gene: TRBJ1-3
clone size: NA
D gene: NA
V gene: TRBV4-1

CDR3 protein: CATGPLVGGFNEQYF
CDR3 DNA: TGTGCCACCGGACCGTTGGTGGGGGGGTTTAACGAGCAGTACTTC
J gene: TRBJ2-7
clone size: NA
D gene: TRBD2
V gene: TRBV28

CDR3 protein: CASSPRDPGLDEQFF
CDR3 DNA: TGTGCCAGCAGTCCTAGGGACCCAGGGTTGGATGAGCAGTTCTTC
J gene: TRBJ2-1
clone size: NA
D gene: NA
V gene: TRBV12-3/TRBV12-4

CDR3 protein: CASSLSSSQPQHF
CDR3 DNA: TGTGCCAGCAGTTTATCTTCAAGTCAGCCCCAGCATTTT
J gene: TRBJ1-5
clone size: few
D gene: NA
V gene: TRBV12-3/TRBV12-4

CDR3 protein: CATSVGNDYGYTF
CDR3 DNA: TGTGCCACCAGTGTGGGAAACGACTATGGCTACACCTTC
J gene: TRBJ1-2
clone size: NA
D gene: NA
V gene: TRBV24-1

CDR3 protein: CASSQDEDGFGEQYF
CDR3 DNA: TGCGCCAGCAGCCAAGATGAAGACGGATTTGGCGAGCAGTACTTC
J gene: TRBJ2-7
clone size: few
D gene: NA
V gene: TRBV4-3

CDR3 protein: CASSPRAYQETQYF
CDR3 DNA: TGTGCCAGCAGCCCGAGGGCGTACCAAGAGACCCAGTACTTC
J gene: TRBJ2-5
clone size: many
D gene: NA
V gene: TRBV11-2

CDR3 protein: CASRARGTGELFF
CDR3 DNA: TGTGCCAGCAGGGCCAGGGGGACCGGGGAGCTGTTTTTT
J gene: TRBJ2-2
clone size: NA
D gene: TRBD1
V gene: TRBV12-3/TRBV12-4

CDR3 protein: CSATTGYTDTQYF
CDR3 DNA: TGCAGTGCAACGACAGGGTACACAGATACGCAGTATTTT
J gene: TRBJ2-3
clone size: NA
D gene: TRBD1
V gene: TRBV20-1

CDR3 protein: CASRGPIPNSPLHF
CDR3 DNA: TGTGCCAGCAGAGGACCTATTCCGAATTCACCCCTCCACTTT
J gene: TRBJ1-6
clone size: NA
D gene: NA
V gene: TRBV14

CDR3 protein: CASSLGSRGGYTF
CDR3 DNA: TGTGCCAGCAGCTTAGGGTCCCGGGGTGGCTACACCTTC
J gene: TRBJ1-2
clone size: few
D gene: NA
V gene: TRBV7-8

CDR3 protein: CASSPRVSYYGYTF
CDR3 DNA: TGTGCCAGCAGCCCTAGGGTTTCGTACTATGGCTACACCTTC
J gene: TRBJ1-2
clone size: few
D gene: NA
V gene: TRBV7-2

CDR3 protein: CASTGTLERGELFF
CDR3 DNA: TGTGCCAGCACCGGGACGCTCGAGAGGGGGGAGCTGTTTTTT
J gene: TRBJ2-2
clone size: NA
D gene: NA
V gene: TRBV28

CDR3 protein: CASQTGEIYAGELFF
CDR3 DNA: TGTGCCAGCCAAACAGGGGAGATTTACGCCGGGGAGCTGTTTTTT
J gene: TRBJ2-2
clone size: NA
D gene: TRBD1
V gene: TRBV7-8

CDR3 protein: CASSLSVTNSGNTIYF
CDR3 DNA: TGTGCCAGCAGTCTATCGGTCACTAACTCTGGAAACACCATATATTTT
J gene: TRBJ1-3
clone size: NA
D gene: NA
V gene: TRBV7-2

CDR3 protein: CASMPRGPAEAFF
CDR3 DNA: TGTGCCAGCATGCCCAGGGGGCCGGCTGAAGCTTTCTTT
J gene: TRBJ1-1
clone size: few
D gene: TRBD1
V gene: TRBV5-6

CDR3 protein: CASSYNPSPLHF
CDR3 DNA: TGTGCCAGCAGTTACAACCCTTCACCCCTCCACTTT
J gene: TRBJ1-6
clone size: few
D gene: NA
V gene: TRBV6-2/TRBV6-3

CDR3 protein: CASRTDRAGGQYF
CDR3 DNA: TGTGCCAGCAGAACCGACAGGGCTGGAGGGCAGTATTTT
J gene: TRBJ2-3
clone size: NA
D gene: TRBD1
V gene: TRBV12-3/TRBV12-4

CDR3 protein: CASSQEMDSGANVLTF
CDR3 DNA: TGCGCCAGCAGCCAAGAGATGGACTCTGGGGCCAACGTCCTGACTTTC
J gene: TRBJ2-6
clone size: NA
D gene: NA
V gene: TRBV4-3

CDR3 protein: CSASDGYEQYF
CDR3 DNA: TGCAGTGCTTCGGACGGCTACGAGCAGTACTTC
J gene: TRBJ2-7
clone size: many
D gene: NA
V gene: TRBV20-1

CDR3 protein: CASNGAGYGNQPQHF
CDR3 DNA: TGTGCCAGTAATGGGGCGGGGTATGGCAATCAGCCCCAGCATTTT
J gene: TRBJ1-5
clone size: NA
D gene: NA
V gene: TRBV19

CDR3 protein: CASRWTETANYGYTF
CDR3 DNA: TGTGCCAGCAGGTGGACAGAGACTGCTAACTATGGCTACACCTTC
J gene: TRBJ1-2
clone size: few
D gene: NA
V gene: TRBV12-3/TRBV12-4

CDR3 protein: CASTLRPGLAGNEQFF
CDR3 DNA: TGCGCCAGCACCCTAAGACCGGGACTAGCGGGGAATGAGCAGTTCTTC
J gene: TRBJ2-1
clone size: NA
D gene: TRBD2
V gene: TRBV4-1

CDR3 protein: CASSYVGQGVNSPLHF
CDR3 DNA: TGTGCCAGCAGTTACGTTGGACAGGGGGTTAATTCACCCCTCCACTTT
J gene: TRBJ1-6
clone size: NA
D gene: TRBD1
V gene: TRBV6-5

CDR3 protein: CASHLGVPGTGELFF
CDR3 DNA: TGTGCCAGCCACTTGGGGGTACCGGGCACCGGGGAGCTGTTTTTT
J gene: TRBJ2-2
clone size: few
D gene: NA
V gene: TRBV5-8